This T cell receptor (beta chain) is drawn from a study of OX40 agonist ivuxolimab in advanced cancers. This CDR3 region has 13 residues. Trimming cost V 1 base and J 3 bases, with 4 bases left between them. Germline CDR1 is SEHNR and CDR2 is FQNEAQ (reference sequence). By share of the sample, this clone is medium-sized. Profiling relied on immunoSEQ multiplex PCR, and the TCRdb table lists in-frame clones only, not all of them. There are roughly 15,000 clones in the sample; roughly 86% occur only once, and under 2.5% lies in the top ten. The sequences come from CD4+ or CD8+ T cells sorted from blood, collected in a trial of the OX40 agonist ivuxolimab. The chain carries TRBV7-9 and TRBJ1-5; D unresolved. The TCR originated in an adult with an advanced solid tumor such as melanoma, head and neck, liver or kidney cancer. CDR3 sequence reads: CASSLGDNQPQHF. The CDR3 nucleotides are TGTGCCAGCAGCTTAGGAGACAATCAGCCCCAGCATTTT.